This T cell receptor (beta chain) emerged from a study of shared clonotypes between healthy human individuals. Only in-frame clones appear in the TCRdb table, and some are missing; sequencing was by immunoSEQ multiplex PCR. The sample has under 850,000 clones, over 60% seen once. Unmatched junction bases numbered 5, after V lost 4 bases and J lost 1 base. This CDR3 spans 16 amino acids. Looked up from germline, CDR1 is MDHEN and CDR2 is SYDVKM. In the case of this clone: Antigen unknown.

The split of CD4+ cells yielded CD45RA+ naive and CD45RA-negative memory subsets. Whole-study results and caveats: In having few donors, the study represented limited genetic and exposure-history diversity. Generation probabilities were higher for clonotypes shared across all four sorted-subset donors than for unshared ones.

The rearrangement joins TRBV28 to TRBJ2-1, with TRBD1 matching 9 bases. Sequenced material: memory CD4+ T cells sorted from blood. Subset of the sample: CD45RA-negative fraction. The sequence was collected from a woman aged 30 to 39 in good health. CDR3: CASSSPGQGSYNEQFF. The CDR3 nucleotides are TGTGCCAGCAGTTCACCGGGACAGGGATCCTACAATGAGCAGTTCTTC.